This T cell receptor beta chain was captured by sequencing in a study of human thymus T cells. The thymus tissue came from resections taken during corrective heart surgery. Looked up from germline, CDR1 is WNHNN and CDR2 is SYGVQD (reference sequence). V shed 10 bases and J shed 1 base, with 5 bases lying between them. The CDR3 is made up of 10 amino acids. Worth noting for this clone: Its target is not known.

Measured with immunoSEQ multiplex PCR; TCRdb has only the in-frame clones, and not every one. The sample shows tens of thousands of clones, about 96% of them seen only once. Study results and caveats: Related research reported highly overlapping thymic repertoires among unrelated individuals. Across thymic and blood repertoires, the usage of V and J genes appeared to be biased.

The sequenced sample consisted of thymus tissue. The source of this sequence is a boy in the first two years of life with a congenital heart defect but otherwise immunologically healthy. The V and J genes are TRBV10-1 and TRBJ2-7; D remains unclear. CDR3 nucleotide sequence: TGCGCCACCCCTTCCTACGAGCAGTACTTC. Translation gives CATPSYEQYF.